These T cell receptor beta chains were read from a single sample in a study of blood T cell repertoires in COVID-19. The protocol was immunoSEQ multiplex PCR, while the TCRdb copy is restricted to in-frame clones and leaves out a portion. Seen here are some 110,000 clones, roughly 80% observed once, and the top ten hold around a tenth. Sequencing was performed on peripheral blood. The receptors originated from a woman between 70 and 85 years old with acute or convalescent COVID-19. Both conserved end residues are part of each CDR3. D genes are given only for firm matches. A clone size is listed for some rows: how often the clone was seen (once, few, many), or a class if it is expanded.

NA	TRBJ2-7	NA	TRBV21-1	CASSKLGHEQYF	TGTGCCAGCAGCAAGTTGGGCCACGAGCAGTACTTC
few	TRBJ2-1	TRBD2	TRBV27	CASSYTRASGEYLVGNEQFF	TGTGCCAGCAGTTACACCAGGGCTAGCGGGGAGTATTTGGTGGGCAATGAGCAGTTCTTC
NA	TRBJ1-2	NA	TRBV4-3	CASSQVMEGVGGYTF	TGCGCCAGCAGCCAAGTGATGGAAGGAGTTGGTGGCTACACCTTC
NA	TRBJ1-5	NA	TRBV7-2	CASSLEFTGGNQPQHF	TGTGCCAGCAGCTTAGAGTTTACAGGCGGTAATCAGCCCCAGCATTTT
NA	TRBJ1-2	NA	TRBV6-1	CASSEFRRDYGYTF	TGTGCCAGCAGTGAATTTCGCAGGGACTATGGCTACACCTTC
NA	TRBJ2-2	NA	TRBV4-1	CASSQVLRYTGELFF	TGCGCCAGCAGCCAAGTCTTGCGATACACCGGGGAGCTGTTTTTT
NA	TRBJ2-1	TRBD2	TRBV29-1	CSESTSGNEQFF	TGCAGCGAATCGACTAGCGGAAATGAGCAGTTCTTC
few	TRBJ1-4	NA	TRBV4-1	CASSITGVTNEKLFF	TGCGCCAGCAGTATTACAGGAGTCACTAATGAAAAACTGTTTTTT
many	TRBJ2-7	TRBD1	TRBV6-2/TRBV6-3	CASSYSNSDRGYEQYF	TGTGCCAGCAGTTACTCGAACTCGGACAGGGGCTACGAGCAGTACTTC
NA	TRBJ1-2	NA	TRBV11-2	CASSLGVANYGYTF	TGTGCCAGCAGCTTGGGAGTAGCTAACTATGGCTACACCTTC
NA	TRBJ1-5	TRBD1	TRBV9	CASSERDRGDQPQHF	TGTGCCAGCAGCGAGAGGGACAGGGGGGATCAGCCCCAGCATTTT
NA	TRBJ2-7	NA	TRBV27	CASRGTASYEQYF	TGTGCCAGCCGCGGGACGGCCAGCTACGAGCAGTACTTC
NA	TRBJ1-1	NA	TRBV15	CATSPDSGDDEAFF	TGTGCCACCAGTCCGGACAGTGGCGATGATGAAGCTTTCTTT
once	TRBJ1-6	TRBD1	TRBV5-1	CASSPRQGPNSPLHF	TGCGCCAGCAGCCCAAGACAGGGCCCAAATTCACCCCTCCACTTT
NA	TRBJ2-1	TRBD2	TRBV5-1	CASSPGLAPSSYNEQFF	TGCGCCAGCAGCCCAGGACTAGCCCCAAGCTCCTACAATGAGCAGTTCTTC
NA	TRBJ1-4	NA	TRBV5-4	CASSGGGTNEKLFF	TGTGCCAGCAGCGGCGGTGGGACTAATGAAAAACTGTTTTTT
NA	TRBJ2-6	NA	TRBV2	CASRGPGANVLTF	TGTGCCAGCAGGGGGCCTGGGGCCAACGTCCTGACTTTC
NA	TRBJ2-5	TRBD1	TRBV28	CASSPHGQGASETQYF	TGTGCCAGCAGCCCTCACGGACAGGGAGCTTCAGAGACCCAGTACTTC
NA	TRBJ2-3	TRBD1	TRBV5-4	CASSLALTGGADTQYF	TGTGCCAGCAGCTTGGCCCTGACAGGGGGTGCAGATACGCAGTATTTT
NA	TRBJ2-3	TRBD1	TRBV27	CASSPLQGDPKNTQYF	TGTGCCAGCAGTCCACTACAGGGGGACCCCAAAAATACGCAGTATTTT
NA	TRBJ2-2	NA	TRBV28	CASSDPGTGELFF	TGTGCCAGCAGTGACCCCGGGACCGGGGAGCTGTTTTTT
NA	TRBJ1-2	NA	TRBV3-1/TRBV3-2	CASSQLGGWHGYTF	TGTGCCAGCAGCCAACTGGGAGGCTGGCATGGCTACACCTTC
NA	TRBJ2-4	TRBD1	TRBV7-9	CASSLGTGDNIQYF	TGTGCCAGCAGCTTAGGGACAGGGGATAACATTCAGTACTTC
once	TRBJ2-1	TRBD2	TRBV6-5	CASSYTSGTLGGEQFF	TGTGCCAGCAGTTATACTAGCGGGACCCTTGGTGGTGAGCAGTTCTTC
once	TRBJ1-2	NA	TRBV4-3	CASSQDQGYDYGYTF	TGCGCCAGCAGCCAAGATCAGGGGTACGACTATGGCTACACCTTC
NA	TRBJ2-5	TRBD2	TRBV12-5	CASGPGTSGQETQYF	TGTGCTAGTGGTCCGGGGACTAGCGGACAAGAGACCCAGTACTTC
NA	TRBJ2-1	NA	TRBV9	CASSEEGSSYNEQFF	TGTGCCAGCAGCGAGGAGGGGAGCTCCTACAATGAGCAGTTCTTC
few	TRBJ1-3	TRBD1	TRBV7-2	CASSLASGTVGPGNTIYF	TGTGCCAGCAGCTTAGCGTCCGGGACAGTAGGGCCTGGAAACACCATATATTTT
NA	TRBJ1-1	NA	TRBV2	CATSEIAAMTEAFF	TGTGCCACCTCGGAAATTGCGGCAATGACTGAAGCTTTCTTT
few	TRBJ2-2	NA	TRBV3-1/TRBV3-2	CASSHRTGELFF	TGTGCCAGCAGCCATCGCACCGGGGAGCTGTTTTTT
few	TRBJ1-2	NA	TRBV7-5	CVRSLGRGLGGYTF	TGTGTCAGAAGCTTGGGCAGGGGGCTAGGTGGCTACACCTTC
NA	TRBJ2-7	NA	TRBV2	CASSEQGNAYEQYF	TGTGCCAGCAGTGAGCAGGGGAACGCCTACGAGCAGTACTTC
NA	TRBJ2-1	TRBD1	TRBV14	CASSHLRQGGAGTYNEQFF	TGTGCCAGCAGCCATCTTAGACAGGGGGGAGCGGGCACCTACAATGAGCAGTTCTTC
once	TRBJ2-7	TRBD2	TRBV20-1	CSASFSGRRDPYEQYF	TGCAGTGCTAGTTTTAGCGGGAGGCGGGACCCCTACGAGCAGTACTTC
NA	TRBJ2-7	TRBD1	TRBV5-6	CASNPRDRGLYEQYF	TGTGCCAGCAATCCCCGGGACAGGGGTCTCTACGAGCAGTACTTC
NA	TRBJ2-2	NA	TRBV7-9	CASNTGIITGELFF	TGTGCCAGCAACACAGGGATTATCACCGGGGAGCTGTTTTTT
NA	TRBJ2-1	NA	TRBV6-4	CASSRVAGAHNEQFF	TGTGCCAGCAGTAGGGTGGCAGGGGCTCACAATGAGCAGTTCTTC
NA	TRBJ1-2	NA	TRBV5-1	CASSLGNNYGYTF	TGCGCCAGCAGCTTGGGTAATAACTATGGCTACACCTTC
NA	TRBJ1-1	TRBD1	TRBV29-1	CSVVRQGANTEAFF	TGCAGCGTTGTGAGACAGGGGGCGAACACTGAAGCTTTCTTT
NA	TRBJ2-2	NA	TRBV6-5	CASSRGPGELFF	TGTGCCAGCAGTAGGGGTCCCGGGGAGCTGTTTTTT
few	TRBJ1-2	NA	TRBV12-3/TRBV12-4	CASSFGQGIYTF	TGTGCCAGCAGTTTCGGCCAGGGAATTTACACCTTC
once	TRBJ1-2	NA	TRBV6-1	CASSVADSYGYTF	TGTGCCAGCAGTGTAGCTGACAGCTATGGCTACACCTTC
NA	TRBJ2-3	TRBD2	TRBV5-4	CASRTSGGEADTQYF	TGTGCCAGCCGGACTAGCGGGGGGGAGGCAGATACGCAGTATTTT
NA	TRBJ2-3	NA	TRBV3-1/TRBV3-2	CASSPAVSTDTQYF	TGTGCCAGCAGCCCCGCGGTTAGCACAGATACGCAGTATTTT
NA	TRBJ2-3	TRBD2	TRBV10-3	CAISESTSGGLTDTQYF	TGTGCCATCAGTGAGTCGACTAGCGGGGGGCTCACAGATACGCAGTATTTT
NA	TRBJ1-2	NA	TRBV5-4	CASSLGGGRSYTF	TGTGCCAGCAGCTTGGGAGGGGGACGAAGCTACACCTTC
NA	TRBJ1-1	NA	TRBV28	CASPPLGQGTNTEAFF	TGTGCCAGCCCTCCACTGGGGCAGGGAACAAACACTGAAGCTTTCTTT
once	TRBJ2-5	TRBD1	TRBV4-3	CASSQGTGGWETQYF	TGCGCCAGCAGCCAAGGGACAGGGGGCTGGGAGACCCAGTACTTC